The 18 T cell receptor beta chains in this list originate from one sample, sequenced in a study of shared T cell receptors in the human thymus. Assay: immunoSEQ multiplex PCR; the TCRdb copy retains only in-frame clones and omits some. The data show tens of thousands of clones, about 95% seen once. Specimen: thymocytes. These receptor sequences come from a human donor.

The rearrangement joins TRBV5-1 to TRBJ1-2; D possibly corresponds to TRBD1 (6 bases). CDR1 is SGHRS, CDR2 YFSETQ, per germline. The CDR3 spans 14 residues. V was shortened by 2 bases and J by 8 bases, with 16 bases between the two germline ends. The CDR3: CASSFARGAMGYTF. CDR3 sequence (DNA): TGCGCCAGCAGCTTCGCGAGGGGGGCCATGGGCTACACCTTC.

The CDR3 loop is CASSLAFGETQYF. Here the CDR3 DNA reads TGCGCCAGCAGCCTTGCGTTCGGAGAGACCCAGTACTTC. The chain recombines TRBV4-1 with TRBJ2-5; D is ambiguous. The CDR3 length is 13 residues. The germline V gene encodes CDR1 MGHRA and CDR2 YSYEKL. The V gene lost 4 bases and the J gene lost 4 bases, with 10 bases spanning the gap.

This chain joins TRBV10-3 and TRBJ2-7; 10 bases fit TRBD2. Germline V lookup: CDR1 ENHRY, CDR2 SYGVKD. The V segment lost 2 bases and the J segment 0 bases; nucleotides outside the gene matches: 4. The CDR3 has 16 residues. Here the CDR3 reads CAISEPTSGCSYEQYF. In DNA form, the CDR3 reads TGTGCCATCAGTGAGCCGACTAGCGGGTGCTCCTACGAGCAGTACTTC.

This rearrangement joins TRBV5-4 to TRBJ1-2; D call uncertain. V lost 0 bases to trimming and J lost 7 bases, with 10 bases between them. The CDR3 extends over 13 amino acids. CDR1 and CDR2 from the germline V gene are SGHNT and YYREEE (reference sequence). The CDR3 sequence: CASSLDSGGGYTF. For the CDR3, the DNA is TGTGCCAGCAGCTTGGATTCGGGAGGTGGCTACACCTTC.

Here the CDR3 DNA reads TGTGCCAGCAGGACTTGGACAGAGAACACTGAAGCTTTCTTT. Amino acids: CASRTWTENTEAFF. The genes are TRBV6-1 and TRBJ1-1; D might be TRBD1 (6 bases). Per the germline V gene, CDR1 is MNHNS and CDR2 is SASEGT. CDR3 length: 14 residues. Trimming shortened V by 6 bases and J by 1 base, and 12 bases separated the two germline ends.

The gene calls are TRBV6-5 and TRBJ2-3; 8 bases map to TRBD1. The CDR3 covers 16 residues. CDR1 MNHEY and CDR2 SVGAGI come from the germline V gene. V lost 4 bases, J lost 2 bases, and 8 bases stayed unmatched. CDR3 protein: CASSLGQVRVTDTQYF. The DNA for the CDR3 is TGTGCCAGCAGTTTGGGACAGGTGAGGGTCACAGATACGCAGTATTTT.

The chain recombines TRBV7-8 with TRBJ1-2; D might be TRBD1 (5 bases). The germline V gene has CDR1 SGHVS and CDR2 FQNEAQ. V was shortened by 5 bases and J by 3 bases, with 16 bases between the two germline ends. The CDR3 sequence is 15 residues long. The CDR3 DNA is TGTGCCAGCAGCCACCTGGCAGGGTGGCACTATGGCTACACCTTC. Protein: CASSHLAGWHYGYTF.

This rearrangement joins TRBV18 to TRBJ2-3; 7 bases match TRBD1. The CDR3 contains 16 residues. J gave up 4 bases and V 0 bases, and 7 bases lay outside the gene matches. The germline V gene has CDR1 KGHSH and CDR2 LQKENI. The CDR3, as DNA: TGTGCCAGCTCACCACCGAAAGGGGGCGCATCAGATACGCAGTATTTT. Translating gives CASSPPKGGASDTQYF.

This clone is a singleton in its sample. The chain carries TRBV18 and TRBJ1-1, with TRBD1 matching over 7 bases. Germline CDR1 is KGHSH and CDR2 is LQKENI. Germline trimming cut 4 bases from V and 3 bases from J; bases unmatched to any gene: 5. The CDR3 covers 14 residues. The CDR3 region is CASSRDSLDTEAFF. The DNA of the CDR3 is TGTGCCAGCTCACGGGACAGTTTGGACACTGAAGCTTTCTTT.

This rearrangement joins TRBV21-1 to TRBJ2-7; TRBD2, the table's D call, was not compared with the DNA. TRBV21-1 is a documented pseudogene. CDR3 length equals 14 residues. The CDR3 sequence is CASSFQRGCREQYF. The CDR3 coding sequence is TGTGCCAGCAGCTTTCAGCGGGGTTGTCGGGAGCAGTACTTC.

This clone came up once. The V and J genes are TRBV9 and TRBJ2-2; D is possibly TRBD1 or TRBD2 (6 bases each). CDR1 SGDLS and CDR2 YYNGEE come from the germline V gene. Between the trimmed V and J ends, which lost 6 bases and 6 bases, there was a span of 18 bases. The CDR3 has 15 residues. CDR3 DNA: TGTGCCAGCACCCCAGGGGACGGGGGAGCCGGGGAGCTGTTTTTT. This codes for CASTPGDGGAGELFF.

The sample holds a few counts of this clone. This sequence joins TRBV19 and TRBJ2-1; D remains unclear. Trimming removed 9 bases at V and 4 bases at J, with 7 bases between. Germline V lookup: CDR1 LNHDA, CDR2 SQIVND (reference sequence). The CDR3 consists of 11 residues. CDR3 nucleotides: TGTGCCAGCGAGAATTACAATGAGCAGTTCTTC. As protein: CASENYNEQFF.

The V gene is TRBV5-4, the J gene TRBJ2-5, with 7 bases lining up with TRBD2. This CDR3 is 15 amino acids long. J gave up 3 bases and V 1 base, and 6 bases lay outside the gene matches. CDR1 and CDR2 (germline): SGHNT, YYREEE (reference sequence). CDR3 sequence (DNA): TGTGCCAGCAGCTTGAGCGGGGCCGACGAAGAGACCCAGTACTTC. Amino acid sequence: CASSLSGADEETQYF.

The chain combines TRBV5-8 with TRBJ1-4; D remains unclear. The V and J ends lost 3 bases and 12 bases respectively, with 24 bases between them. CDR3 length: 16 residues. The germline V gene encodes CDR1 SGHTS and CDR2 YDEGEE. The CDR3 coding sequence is TGTGCCAGCAGCTCCCATCCGGGATCACACACCGGCGAACTGTTTTTT. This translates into CASSSHPGSHTGELFF.

This CDR3 is CASSRPARDEQETQYF. For the CDR3, the DNA is TGTGCCAGCAGCCGCCCCGCCCGGGACGAGCAAGAGACCCAGTACTTC. The chain carries TRBV7-2 and TRBJ2-5; D possibly uses TRBD1 or TRBD2 (5 bases each). CDR1 is SGHTA, CDR2 FQGNSA, per germline. Trimming took 5 bases from V and 2 from J, leaving 18 bases between them. This CDR3 contains 16 residues.

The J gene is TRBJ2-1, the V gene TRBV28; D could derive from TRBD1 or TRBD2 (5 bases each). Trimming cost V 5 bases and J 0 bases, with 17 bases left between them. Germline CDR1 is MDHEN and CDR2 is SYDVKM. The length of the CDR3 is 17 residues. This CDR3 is CASSPGDVYSSYNEQFF. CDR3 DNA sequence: TGTGCCAGCAGTCCCGGGGACGTCTACAGCTCCTACAATGAGCAGTTCTTC.

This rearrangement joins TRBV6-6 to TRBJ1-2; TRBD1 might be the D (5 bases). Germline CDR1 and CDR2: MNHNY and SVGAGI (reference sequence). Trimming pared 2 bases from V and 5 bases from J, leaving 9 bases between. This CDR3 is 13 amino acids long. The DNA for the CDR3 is TGTGCCAGCAGTTACCTCAGACAGTATGGCTACACCTTC. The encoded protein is CASSYLRQYGYTF.

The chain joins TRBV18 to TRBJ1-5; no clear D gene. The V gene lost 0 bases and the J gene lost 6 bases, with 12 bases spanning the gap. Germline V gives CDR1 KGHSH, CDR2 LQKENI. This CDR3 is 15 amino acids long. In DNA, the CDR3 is TGTGCCAGCTCACCACCGAACAGATGGTCTCAGCCCCAGCATTTT. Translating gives CASSPPNRWSQPQHF.